These 3 T cell receptor beta chains were sequenced from one sample in a study of T-cell reconstitution after alpha-beta-depleted transplantation in children. Unique molecular identifiers tagged the TCRbeta library. Each CDR3 protein gets one entry after TCRdb re-called the PCR reads with MiXCR. The profile shows hundreds of thousands of distinct CDR3 sequences, approximately 16% of them singletons. Sequencing was performed on PBMCs from the stem cell graft donor, taken from the stem cell graft. The source of these receptors is a human donor who donated a stem cell graft to a child with acute myeloid leukemia.

The sample holds a few counts of this clonotype. This chain uses TRBV7-3 with TRBJ1-1; D is undetermined. V was shortened by 4 bases and J by 6 bases, with 12 bases between the two germline ends. The V gene's germline CDR1 is SGHTA and CDR2 FQGTGA. The CDR3 has 13 residues. CDR3 loop: CASSSYSGAEAFF. In DNA, the CDR3 is TGTGCCAGCAGCTCCTACAGTGGTGCTGAAGCTTTCTTT.

The chain has TRBV24-1 and TRBJ2-2, with D perhaps TRBD1 or TRBD2 (5 bases each). The CDR3 runs 16 residues. V was pared by 5 bases and J by 1 base, with 13 bases between. Germline loops: CDR1 KGHDR, CDR2 SFDVKD. The CDR3 sequence: CATSAKTTGNTGELFF. The CDR3 DNA sequence: TGTGCCACCAGTGCCAAGACTACAGGGAACACCGGGGAGCTGTTTTTT.

This clonotype came up many times. This chain joins TRBV20-1 and TRBJ2-6, with 9 bases identical to TRBD1. With 2 bases clipped from V and 3 bases from J, the junction kept 8 bases outside the gene matches. Germline CDR1 DFQATT, CDR2 SNEGSKA (reference sequence). The CDR3 has 17 residues. DNA for the CDR3: TGCAGTGCTAGAAGTAACAGGGGGCATGTTGGGGCCAACGTCCTGACTTTC. Translating gives CSARSNRGHVGANVLTF.